This T cell receptor beta chain was sequenced in a study of blood T cells in healthy people across ages (dated by TCRdb to between 2015 and 2016). General notes on the study: Template switching captured roughly one uniquely barcoded TCR beta cDNA molecule per two T cells in model experiments. Using deep sequencing normalized with unique cDNA molecular identifiers, the study measured how TCR beta repertoire diversity changes with age. The donors were divided into four age groups: young (average around 17 years), middle-aged (approximately 41), aged (under 70) and long-lived (about 80). To avoid experimental bias, donors of different ages were spread randomly across the sequencing lanes. The study analyzed two additional independent replicas of 1 million unique cDNA reads from the same blood draw for two donors, one aged 18 to 30 and one aged 80 or older. Here is what the overall study found, with its caveats: Compared with the aged group, the long-lived group had more naive CD4+ T cells, fewer expanded clones and increased TCR diversity, suggesting age selection. The percentage of naive T cells measured by flow cytometry correlated strongly with observed TCR beta diversity. Estimates of total diversity based on one million sequenced T cells were considered lower bounds and underestimates. Observed TCR beta diversity per million T cells fell roughly linearly with age, and a significant reduction was already apparent by age roughly 41. Donor CMV infection status was unknown, potentially confounding age-related changes in expanded clonotypes. Because profiling used bulk unsorted PBMCs, naive and antigen-experienced compartments could not be compared conclusively.

To note about this clonotype: It has no known antigen specificity. Base quality data are lacking; no much larger clone is found one base away.

The method behind the library was 5' RACE. The instrument was an Illumina HiSeq 2500. A second PCR of about 7 to 12 cycles was run with a J-beta primer mix and a sample-barcoded 5' primer. Each TCR beta cDNA molecule received a unique molecular identifier from a template-switch 5' adaptor carrying 12 random nucleotides. At least 2.5 million CDR3-containing paired-end reads were obtained from each sample. First-strand cDNA synthesis was performed from all RNA using the Mint cDNA synthesis kit, with priming by a TRBC-specific oligonucleotide. All cDNA was treated with uracil-DNA glycosylase and then went through a first 18-cycle PCR with the universal primers M1SS and BC2_uni_R. In the original analysis: For normalization, 1 million high-quality reads, each with a distinct molecular identifier, were randomly selected from each sample. Reads with shared molecular identifiers were discarded instead of being binned into consensus sequences. MiTCR, set to a Q25 quality threshold and the strictest error-elimination algorithm, was used for CDR3 identification, clonotype clustering and error correction. A nonparametric unseen species model with Euler transformation was used to estimate a lower bound on total TCR beta diversity. TCRdb handled the public reads itself, with Q25 trimming in fastp and clone calling in MiXCR, and kept productive beta chains. A single entry per CDR3 protein holds the most common genes and DNA from its merged rows. These V and J calls derive from TCRdb rather than the authors' analysis. The sample includes 800,000 to 950,000 distinct CDR3 sequences, with about 34% observed a single time. 10% to 15% of the sample goes to the ten largest clones.

The donors were under 40 Caucasian individuals from Russia, aged roughly 6 to 90 years, who were systemically healthy. Each donor gave 8 to 10 milliliters of peripheral blood, drawn into EDTA-treated Vacutainer tubes. PBMCs were isolated by Ficoll-Paque density-gradient centrifugation, with at least 7 million obtained per sample. Trizol reagent was used to extract total RNA from PBMCs, with at least 6 micrograms per sample. The percentages of naive CD45RAhigh/CD27high T cells were determined by flow cytometry on a PBMC aliquot from every donor. The TCR comes from a man between 18 and 35 years old in good health. The sequencing input was blood.

The DNA sequence is TGTGCCAGCGCTTTGGGGAATAATGAAAAACTGTTTTTT. Its protein product is CASALGNNEKLFF. The chain is encoded by TRBV7-9 joined to TRBJ1-4, with the D gene uncertain. Taken from cysteine to phenylalanine, the CDR3 has 13 residues. The only DNA kept is the CDR3, 39 bases in frame from the first base. Relative to germline, V is 8 bases shorter and J is 4 bases shorter, with 11 bases between their ends. Taken from the germline V gene (reference sequence), the CDR1 and CDR2 loops are SEHNR and FQNEAQ.